This TCR beta chain was profiled in a study of blood T cell repertoires in COVID-19. Assay: immunoSEQ multiplex PCR; the TCRdb copy retains only in-frame clones and omits some. The sample has over 200,000 clones; around 86% are singletons. Germline V lookup: CDR1 SNHLY, CDR2 FYNNEI. V lost 4 bases, J lost 4 bases, and 4 bases stayed unmatched. The CDR3 loop spans 15 amino acids. The sample comprised peripheral blood. The V call is TRBV2, the J call TRBJ2-3, with 11 bases that match TRBD2. This receptor was taken from a man aged 35-49 years who had recovered from COVID-19. CDR3 DNA: TGTGCCAGCAGTGTAGCGGGAGGGAGGCCAGATACGCAGTATTTT. This sequence encodes CASSVAGGRPDTQYF.